This passage covers 32 T cell receptor beta chains from one sample sequenced in a study of control samples from healthy donors and cancer patients. The table came from immunoSEQ multiplex PCR; TCRdb's copy has only in-frame clones and leaves some out. The sample carries over 100,000 clones, roughly 90% recorded once. Sequencing was performed on blood. The receptors were gathered from a woman aged 50 to 60 in good health.

The rearrangement links TRBV11-2 to TRBJ1-1, with D hard to call. The CDR3 sequence is 14 residues long. The germline gives CDR1 SGHAT, CDR2 FQNNGV. Trimming took 3 bases from V and 1 from J, leaving 9 bases between them. The CDR3 is CASSLGPRNTEAFF. The CDR3 DNA follows: TGTGCCAGCAGCTTGGGTCCGCGGAACACTGAAGCTTTCTTT. Variable domain in full (rest from reference TRBV11-2 and TRBJ1-1): EAGVAQSPRYKIIEKRQSVAFWCNPISGHATLYWYQQILGQGPKLLIQFQNNGVVDDSQLPKDRFSAERLKGVDSTLKIQPAKLEDSAVYLCASSLGPRNTEAFFGQGTRLTVV.

V usage is TRBV27 and J usage is TRBJ2-7; TRBD2 matches at 11 bases. In germline, CDR1 is MNHEY, CDR2 SMNVEV (reference sequence). CDR3 length: 12 residues. Trimming cost V 5 bases and J 11 bases; bases outside gene matches: 5. The CDR3 coding sequence is TGTGCCAGCAGTCTCGCGACTAGCGGGAAGTACGTC. Translated: CASSLATSGKYV.

This clone has only one observation. The V and J genes are TRBV2 and TRBJ2-1, with 7 bases identical to TRBD1. CDR3 length: 15 amino acids. The trim removed 6 bases at V and 7 bases at J, leaving 12 bases unmatched. The germline CDR1 and CDR2 sequences are SNHLY and FYNNEI. For the CDR3, the DNA is TGTGCCAGCAGAGAGGACAGGCACCTACAAAATGAGCAGTTCTTC. It codes for CASREDRHLQNEQFF.

The V gene is TRBV10-1, the J gene TRBJ2-1; D perhaps matches TRBD2 (5 bases). The V gene lost 0 bases and the J gene lost 2 bases, with 14 bases spanning the gap. The CDR3 sequence is 17 residues long. Germline assignment: CDR1 WNHNN and CDR2 SYGVQD (reference sequence). DNA for the CDR3: TGCGCCAGCAGTGAGTCCGGACTCACCGACCCCTACAATGAGCAGTTCTTC. Protein: CASSESGLTDPYNEQFF.

The V call is TRBV20-1, the J call TRBJ1-3, with unresolved D. This CDR3 comprises 16 residues. Germline loops: CDR1 DFQATT, CDR2 SNEGSKA (reference sequence). Trimming removed 3 bases from V and 8 bases from J, with 23 bases in between. This CDR3 is CSASPQLRPVVHTIYF. The CDR3 bases are TGCAGTGCTAGTCCCCAATTACGGCCCGTGGTACACACCATATATTTT.

V usage is TRBV6-5 and J usage is TRBJ1-2; the D is unclear. CDR1 and CDR2 (germline): MNHEY, SVGAGI. The length of the CDR3 is 14 residues. The ends were cut back, 6 bases at V and 2 bases at J, with 13 bases in the middle. CDR3 residues: CASSRQSLNYGYTF. The CDR3 nucleotides are TGTGCCAGCAGCCGACAATCTTTAAACTATGGCTACACCTTC.

This chain links TRBV12-3 or TRBV12-4 with TRBJ2-5; D remains ambiguous. The CDR3 is 13 amino acids. Trimming shortened V by 2 bases and J by 5 bases, and 9 bases separated the two germline ends. CDR3 sequence: CASSLFIAETQYF. The CDR3 region has the DNA TGTGCCAGCAGTTTATTTATTGCGGAGACCCAGTACTTC.

This chain joins TRBV3-1 (or the pseudogene TRBV3-2) and TRBJ1-5; D uncertain. The CDR3 contains 14 residues. Germline values: CDR1 LGHDT, CDR2 YNNKEL (reference sequence). V shed 4 bases and J shed 0 bases, with 7 bases lying between them. CDR3: CASSPRDSNQPQHF. The CDR3 bases are TGTGCCAGCAGCCCCCGGGATAGCAATCAGCCCCAGCATTTT.

V gene TRBV5-1 combines with J gene TRBJ2-1; no firm D call. Germline CDR1 is SGHRS and CDR2 is YFSETQ. The CDR3 runs to 16 residues. The V end lost 0 bases, the J end lost 3 bases, and 13 bases lay between the germline ends. CDR3 bases: TGCGCCAGCAGCTTGGGAGTCGCGGTCGGCTACAATGAGCAGTTCTTC. It yields the protein CASSLGVAVGYNEQFF. Complete variable domain (other parts from reference TRBV5-1 and TRBJ2-1): KAGVTQTPRYLIKTRGQQVTLSCSPISGHRSVSWYQQTPGQGLQFLFEYFSETQRNKGNFPGRFSGRQFSNSRSEMNVSTLELGDSALYLCASSLGVAVGYNEQFFGPGTRLTVL.

The chain joins TRBV4-3 to TRBJ1-4; D gene ambiguous. This CDR3 comprises 15 residues. The V and J ends lost 0 bases and 4 bases respectively, with 9 bases between them. Germline CDR1 is LGHNA and CDR2 is YSLEER. Here the CDR3 DNA reads TGCGCCAGCAGCCAAGACAGTGGAGTTAATGAAAAACTGTTTTTT. It is translated as CASSQDSGVNEKLFF.

V usage is TRBV6-6 and J usage is TRBJ2-7, with a possible D match to TRBD1 (6 bases). The germline gives CDR1 MNHNY, CDR2 SVGAGI (reference sequence). The V gene lost 2 bases and the J gene lost 6 bases, with 14 bases spanning the gap. This CDR3 is 14 amino acids long. The CDR3 spells CASSYQDSISEQYF. In nucleotides, the CDR3 is TGTGCCAGCAGTTACCAGGACAGTATTTCCGAGCAGTACTTC.

The rearrangement links TRBV5-1 to TRBJ1-2; no reliable D call. CDR3 length: 14 amino acids. With 1 base removed from V and 0 bases from J, the gap between germline ends came to 7 bases. Germline CDR1 SGHRS, CDR2 YFSETQ. Here the CDR3 DNA reads TGCGCCAGCAGCTTGACCGAAGCTAACTATGGCTACACCTTC. It specifies CASSLTEANYGYTF.

The chain has TRBV30 and TRBJ2-7, with TRBD2 matching over 8 bases. Germline CDR1 is GTSNPN and CDR2 is SVGIG (reference sequence). The CDR3 has 14 amino acids. V lost 0 bases and J lost 2; bases outside the gene matches: 3. CDR3 sequence (DNA): TGTGCCTGGAGTGTGGGCGGGGGGCCCTACGAGCAGTACTTC. Its protein is CAWSVGGGPYEQYF.

The chain recombines TRBV4-3 with TRBJ2-7; 11 bases map to TRBD2. Germline-derived CDR1 and CDR2 are LGHNA and YSLEER. Germline trimming cut 4 bases from V and 7 bases from J; bases unmatched to any gene: 12. This CDR3 is 16 amino acids long. CDR3 in amino acids: CASSPSGLAGGREQYV. The CDR3 nucleotides read TGCGCCAGCAGCCCGAGTGGCCTAGCGGGAGGTCGTGAGCAGTACGTC.

The gene calls are TRBV29-1 and TRBJ1-2; the D is unclear. The germline V gene has CDR1 SQVTM and CDR2 ANQGSEA. This CDR3 has 12 residues. Trimming left V 3 bases short and J 2 bases short, with 7 bases between. The CDR3 protein is CSVDPLNYGYTF. The CDR3 DNA reads as TGCAGCGTTGATCCACTGAACTATGGCTACACCTTC.

V is TRBV7-3 and J is TRBJ2-1, with a tentative D call TRBD2 (7 bases). Germline V gives CDR1 SGHTA, CDR2 FQGTGA. This CDR3 region has 16 residues. Trimming left V 5 bases short and J 7 bases short, with 21 bases between. In DNA, the CDR3 is TGTGCCAGCAGCCCTTTGGGGGGGGGCCGTGTAAATGAGCAGTTCTTC. Translated: CASSPLGGGRVNEQFF.

This rearrangement joins TRBV7-9 to TRBJ1-2, with a tentative D call TRBD1 (5 bases). The CDR3 length is 12 residues. V was pared by 7 bases and J by 7 bases, with 13 bases between. Germline V gene lookup returns CDR1 SEHNR and CDR2 FQNEAQ (reference sequence). The CDR3, as DNA: TGTGCCAGCACTCAGGGAAAGGCTGGCTACACCTTC. It yields the protein CASTQGKAGYTF.

J is TRBJ2-1 and V is TRBV4-2; D is undetermined. Germline V gene lookup returns CDR1 LGHNA and CDR2 YNFKEQ. V lost 0 bases, J lost 0 bases, and 9 bases lay in between. This CDR3 is built from 16 residues. The CDR3 is CASSQDTFSSYNEQFF. CDR3 in DNA: TGTGCCAGCAGCCAAGATACTTTTTCCTCCTACAATGAGCAGTTCTTC.

The chain couples TRBV4-2 to TRBJ1-5, with TRBD1 matching over 10 bases. The V gene's germline CDR1 is LGHNA and CDR2 YNFKEQ. The junction had 5 bases not matched to a gene; V was cut back by 3 bases and J by 3 bases. This CDR3 is 16 amino acids long. CDR3 coding DNA: TGTGCCAGCAGCCACCCCGACAGGGGGCTCAATCAGCCCCAGCATTTT. Its translation is CASSHPDRGLNQPQHF.

The chain carries TRBV5-6 and TRBJ1-2; TRBD1 might be the D (5 bases). V was clipped by 0 bases and J by 4 bases, with 7 bases between them. CDR3 size: 13 residues. From germline, CDR1 is SGHDT and CDR2 YYEEEE. The CDR3 protein is CASSLAGGYGYTF. In nucleotides, the CDR3 is TGTGCCAGCAGCTTGGCGGGGGGCTATGGCTACACCTTC.

The chain has TRBV7-8 and TRBJ1-5; D gene ambiguous. V lost 6 bases and J lost 0, with 12 bases in between. The CDR3 totals 15 residues. Germline V gene sequence: CDR1 SGHVS, CDR2 FQNEAQ. The CDR3 loop is CASSKNRDSNQPQHF. The CDR3 DNA sequence: TGTGCCAGCAGTAAAAATCGTGATAGCAATCAGCCCCAGCATTTT.

The chain carries TRBV30 and TRBJ1-4; weak D call: TRBD1 (6 bases). V was shortened by 5 bases and J by 8 bases, with 18 bases between the two germline ends. The CDR3 is made up of 14 amino acids. Per germline, CDR1 GTSNPN and CDR2 SVGIG (reference sequence). The CDR3 DNA follows: TGTGCCTGGCGAACAGCGGGGGCGCGGGAAAAACTGTTTTTT. The encoded protein is CAWRTAGAREKLFF.

This sequence joins TRBV7-2 and TRBJ1-3; D remains ambiguous. The germline V gene has CDR1 SGHTA and CDR2 FQGNSA. The CDR3 covers 16 residues. Trimming left V 5 bases short and J 0 bases short, with 14 bases between. The CDR3 coding sequence is TGTGCCAGCAGCAAATGGACCCCTGGCTCTGGAAACACCATATATTTT. Translation gives CASSKWTPGSGNTIYF.

This chain uses TRBV7-2 with TRBJ1-4; weak D call: TRBD1 (5 bases). The CDR3 extends over 16 amino acids. Trimming took 5 bases from V and 0 from J, leaving 13 bases between them. Germline V lookup: CDR1 SGHTA, CDR2 FQGNSA. CDR3 in amino acids: CASSPMTQATNEKLFF. The CDR3 DNA reads as TGTGCCAGCAGCCCTATGACACAGGCAACTAATGAAAAACTGTTTTTT.

The rearrangement uses TRBV7-8 and TRBJ1-1; D call uncertain. The CDR3 has 14 amino acids. Per germline, CDR1 SGHVS and CDR2 FQNEAQ. With 3 bases removed from V and 1 base from J, the gap between germline ends came to 9 bases. Written as DNA, the CDR3 is TGTGCCAGCAGCTTGGACCGACAGAACACTGAAGCTTTCTTT. It encodes CASSLDRQNTEAFF.

This rearrangement joins TRBV5-1 to TRBJ2-1; TRBD2 aligns across 10 bases. Germline trimming cut 2 bases from V and 1 base from J; bases unmatched to any gene: 0. CDR3 length: 15 residues. Germline V CDR1 and CDR2: SGHRS, YFSETQ. This chain's CDR3 is CASSFSGGSYNEQFF. In DNA, the CDR3 is TGCGCCAGCAGCTTTAGCGGGGGGTCCTACAATGAGCAGTTCTTC.

The CDR3 nucleotides read TGTGCCAGCACCTTCAATCAGCAGGGACTTATGAACACTGAAGCTTTCTTT. This sequence encodes CASTFNQQGLMNTEAFF. The J gene is TRBJ1-1, the V gene TRBV7-8; perhaps TRBD1 as D (5 bases). The V gene's germline CDR1 is SGHVS and CDR2 FQNEAQ. Trimming took 7 bases from V and 0 from J, leaving 21 bases between them. This CDR3 comprises 17 residues.

The V call is TRBV19, the J call TRBJ2-6; 8 nucleotides line up with TRBD1. CDR3 size: 14 residues. CDR1 is LNHDA and CDR2 is SQIVND in the germline V gene (reference sequence). V lost 1 base to trimming and J lost 12 bases; unmatched junction nucleotides: 5. The CDR3 loop is CASSIVTGGSVLTF. The CDR3 DNA reads TGTGCCAGTAGTATAGTTACAGGGGGTAGCGTCCTGACTTTC.

V usage is TRBV9 and J usage is TRBJ1-1; weak D call: TRBD1 (6 bases). Germline-derived CDR1 and CDR2 are SGDLS and YYNGEE. This CDR3 spans 14 amino acids. V was clipped by 0 bases and J by 6 bases, with 12 bases between them. This chain's CDR3 is CASSVGTVSPEAFF. The CDR3 coding sequence is TGTGCCAGCAGCGTAGGGACAGTCTCCCCTGAAGCTTTCTTT.

The chain employs TRBV4-1 and TRBJ2-4; TRBD2 matches 14 bases. Germline-derived CDR1 and CDR2 are MGHRA and YSYEKL. The CDR3 is 18 residues long. The junction had 5 bases not matched to a gene; V was cut back by 4 bases and J by 0 bases. CDR3 amino acids: CASSPGLAGGLAKNIQYF. The CDR3 DNA reads as TGCGCCAGCAGCCCCGGACTAGCGGGGGGACTAGCCAAAAACATTCAGTACTTC.

This clone appeared once. The J gene is TRBJ1-1, the V gene TRBV18; no clear D gene. The CDR3 is made up of 13 amino acids. From germline, CDR1 is KGHSH and CDR2 LQKENI. V shed 2 bases and J shed 4 bases, with 8 bases lying between them. CDR3 in amino acids: CASSPTRGTEAFF. CDR3 nucleotides: TGTGCCAGCTCACCAACCAGAGGCACTGAAGCTTTCTTT.

V and J are TRBV29-1 and TRBJ2-3; 8 nucleotides match TRBD1. The length of the CDR3 is 14 residues. Germline CDR1 SQVTM, CDR2 ANQGSEA. The J segment lost 0 bases and the V segment lost 7 bases, leaving 6 bases of the junction unmatched. The CDR3, as DNA: TGCAGCGGATGGACAGGGTTTAGCACAGATACGCAGTATTTT. Translating it yields CSGWTGFSTDTQYF.